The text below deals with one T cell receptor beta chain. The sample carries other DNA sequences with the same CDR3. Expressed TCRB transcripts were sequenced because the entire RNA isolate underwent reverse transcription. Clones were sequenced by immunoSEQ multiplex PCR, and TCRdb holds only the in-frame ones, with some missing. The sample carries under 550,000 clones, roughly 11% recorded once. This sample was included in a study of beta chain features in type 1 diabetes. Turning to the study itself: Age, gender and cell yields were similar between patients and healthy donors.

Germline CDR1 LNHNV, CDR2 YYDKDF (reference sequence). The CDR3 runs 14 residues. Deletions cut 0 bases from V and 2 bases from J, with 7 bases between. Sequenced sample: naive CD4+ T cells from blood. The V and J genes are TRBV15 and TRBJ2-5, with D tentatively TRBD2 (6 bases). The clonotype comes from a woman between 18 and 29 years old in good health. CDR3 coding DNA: TGTGCCACCAGCAGAGATCGGGGGCAAGAGACCCAGTACTTC. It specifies CATSRDRGQETQYF.